The clone carrying this TCR beta chain was seen a few times. Its antigen is not known. The data were obtained in a study of T-cell memory formation after mild COVID-19. Study-wide background: The TCR clusters were mostly specific to one donor. Study outcomes and limitations: Memory cells collected pre-infection included some clones that later responded, suggesting cross-reactive memory joined.

MiXCR was run by TCRdb on the 5' RACE reads, yielding one entry per CDR3 protein. Of 450,000 to 650,000 distinct CDR3 sequences in the sample, about a fifth were seen once. Trimming took off 4 bases at V and 4 bases at J, with 12 bases between the two ends. This CDR3 has 14 residues. Germline lookup yields CDR1 SGHTA and CDR2 FQGNSA. V and J are TRBV7-2 and TRBJ2-3; no definite D call. Material for sequencing was PBMCs or a T cell subset sorted from them (not recorded which). The TCR comes from an adult woman who had mild COVID-19 (a few samples of this study predate the infection). Cell type and time point are not known. The CDR3 DNA reads TGTGCCAGCAGCTCCACGCCCCTTCCAGATACGCAGTATTTT. Amino acids: CASSSTPLPDTQYF.